This TCR beta chain was recovered during a study of shared clonotypes between healthy human individuals (dated by TCRdb to about 2020). In the study overall: The cohort comprised a couple of women and a few men aged 18 to 49 years. Per donor, three plates each were used for CD4 naive and CD4 memory, two for CD8 naive, and one for CD8 memory. Blood TCR repertoires of roughly 5 healthy adults were deeply sequenced to estimate repertoire size and the extent of clonotype sharing between individuals. To increase sequencing depth and limit assay-specific biases, different laboratories used diverse techniques to prepare libraries and sequence TCR repertoires. Per donor, leukapheresis produced somewhere between about 0.9 and 10 billion PBMCs.

What the authors observed across the whole study: Rarefaction of sorted-subset datasets indicated incomplete sequencing despite the large sequencing depth. Compared with non-shared clonotypes, the clonotypes found in all four sorted-subset donors had higher generation probabilities. Estimated clonotype richness was generally larger for naive than for memory subsets. Because the study included only a small number of donors, the genetic and exposure-history diversity represented was limited. Pairwise subsampling indicated that sequencing depth was expected to affect the degree of clonotype sharing among donors. Sharing across a few donors was observed for about 5% of naive CD4, about 4% of naive CD8, roughly 2.3% of memory CD4, and approximately 0.41% of memory CD8 clonotypes. Sampling was restricted to blood, and TCR repertoires in tissues likely differ from the TCR repertoires found in blood.

Using the deep immunoSEQ assay, TCR CDR3 regions were amplified from genomic DNA by multiplex PCR. Extracted genomic DNA from each cell subset was spread evenly across all wells of several immunoSEQ 96-well plates, with each plate serving as a replicate. For sorted subsets, each replicate PCR was loaded with roughly 190 ng genomic DNA, equivalent to 30,000 or so T cell genomes. Purified libraries were quantified with a Qubit 3.0 fluorometer, sized on a Bioanalyzer 2100, and re-quantified with the KAPA Library Quantification kit. A separate single-read 150-cycle Illumina NextSeq 550 flow cell was used to sequence each immunoSEQ 96-well plate. The authors' pipeline ran thus. Because the immunoSEQ output included only junctional sequences and no quality scores, the filtering could not be the same as the filtering used for full-length reads. To assign V/J genes and CDR3, sequences were annotated using PyIR, a Python wrapper for IgBLAST v1.9, with IMGT germline references. Any read was removed if the V/J assignment was weak (E-value above 1e-6), the CDR3 was missing, or the read contained stop codons, out-of-frame junctions, or ambiguous translated residues. A V3J clonotype was defined by an identical inferred V gene, J gene, and CDR3 amino acid sequence. Percentage overlap between repertoires was calculated by dividing the number of shared unique clonotypes by the size of the smaller repertoire. Richness of each repertoire was evaluated using RTK rarefaction, the Chao1 estimator, and Recon v2.1 estimates of unobserved clonotypes. For all TCRbeta clonotypes obtained by the gDNA method from a few donors, generation probabilities were computed with OLGA. The table was pulled from immuneACCESS by TCRdb, which kept in-frame rearrangements only. Such tables lose some clones; where checked, under half of the loss comes from unresolved V genes, and the rest has no known cause. From that table come the V and J calls and clone size; the DNA was used to work out D and trimming. The sample table holds approximately 1,500,000 clones, of which 98% were seen once. The ten largest clones take up roughly 0.42% of the sample.

The donors were healthy, HIV-negative adults who had no recently reported acute infections or vaccinations. Only Caucasian adults living in Nashville, Tennessee, USA were represented among the donors. CD4+ T cells were enriched through magnetic negative selection, after which naive cells were positively selected on CD45RA and the remaining negative fraction served as the memory subset. Blood was obtained by leukapheresis, after which PBMCs were separated by Ficoll-Histopaque density gradient centrifugation and cryopreserved in liquid nitrogen vapor phase. Purity and quantity of every magnetically sorted T cell population were checked by analytical flow cytometry. Each sorted fraction had its genomic DNA isolated and then quantified by UV absorbance on a Nanodrop 2000c. Spanning cysteine to phenylalanine, the CDR3 consists of 14 amino acids. Only the CDR3 DNA is retained, 42 bases long and in frame from the first base. V is pruned by 5 bases and J by 2 bases, leaving 3 bases of the junction without a gene match. CDR1 is given as SGHRS and CDR2 as YFSETQ, both from the germline V gene.

Concerning this clone: The specificity of this receptor is unknown. Within one base of it there is no much larger clone, and no base qualities were kept.

Sequenced sample: naive CD4+ T cells sorted from blood. This specimen's cell subset or site label, per the study, means: CD45RA+ positively selected. The sequence joins TRBV5-1 to TRBJ2-1; 8 bases in the junction line up with TRBD2. The receptor's source is a man aged 30 to 39 in good health. This receptor carries the CDR3 CASRSGGAYNEQFF. The DNA is as follows: TGCGCCAGCAGGTCGGGAGGGGCCTACAATGAGCAGTTCTTC. Here the CDR3 is joined to the reference TRBV5-1 and TRBJ2-1 genes, and the full variable domain is: KAGVTQTPRYLIKTRGQQVTLSCSPISGHRSVSWYQQTPGQGLQFLFEYFSETQRNKGNFPGRFSGRQFSNSRSEMNVSTLELGDSALYLCASRSGGAYNEQFFGPGTRLTVL.